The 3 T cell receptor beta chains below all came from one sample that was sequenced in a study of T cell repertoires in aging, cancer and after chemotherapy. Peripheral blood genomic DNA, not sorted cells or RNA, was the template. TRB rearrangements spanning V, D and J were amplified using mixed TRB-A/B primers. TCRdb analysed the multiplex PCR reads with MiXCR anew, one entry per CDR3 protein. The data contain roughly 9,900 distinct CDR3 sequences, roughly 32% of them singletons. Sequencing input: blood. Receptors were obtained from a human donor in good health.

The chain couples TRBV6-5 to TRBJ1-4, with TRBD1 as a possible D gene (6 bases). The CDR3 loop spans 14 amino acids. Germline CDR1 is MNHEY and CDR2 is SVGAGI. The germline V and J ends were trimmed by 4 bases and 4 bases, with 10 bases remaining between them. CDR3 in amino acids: CASSLDSLNEKLFF. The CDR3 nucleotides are TGTGCCAGCAGTTTGGACAGTCTTAATGAAAAACTGTTTTTT.

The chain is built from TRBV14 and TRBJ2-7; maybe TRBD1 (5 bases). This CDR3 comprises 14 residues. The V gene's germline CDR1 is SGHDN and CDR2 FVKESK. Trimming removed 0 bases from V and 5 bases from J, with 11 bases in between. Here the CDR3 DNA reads TGTGCCAGCAGCCAAGATCCTGTGACAGACGAGCAGTACTTC. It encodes CASSQDPVTDEQYF.

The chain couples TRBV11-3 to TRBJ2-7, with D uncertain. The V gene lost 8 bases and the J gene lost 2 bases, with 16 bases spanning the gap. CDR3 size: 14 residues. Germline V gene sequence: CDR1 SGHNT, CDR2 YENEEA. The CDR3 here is CASSRSDNPYEQYF. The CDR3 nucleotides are TGTGCCAGCTCCAGGTCCGACAACCCCTACGAGCAGTACTTC. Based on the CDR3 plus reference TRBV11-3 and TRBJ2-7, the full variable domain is EAGVVQSPRYKIIEKKQPVAFWCNPISGHNTLYWYLQNLGQGPELLIRYENEEAVDDSQLPKDRFSAERLKGVDSTLKIQPAELGDSAVYLCASSRSDNPYEQYFGPGTRLTVT.